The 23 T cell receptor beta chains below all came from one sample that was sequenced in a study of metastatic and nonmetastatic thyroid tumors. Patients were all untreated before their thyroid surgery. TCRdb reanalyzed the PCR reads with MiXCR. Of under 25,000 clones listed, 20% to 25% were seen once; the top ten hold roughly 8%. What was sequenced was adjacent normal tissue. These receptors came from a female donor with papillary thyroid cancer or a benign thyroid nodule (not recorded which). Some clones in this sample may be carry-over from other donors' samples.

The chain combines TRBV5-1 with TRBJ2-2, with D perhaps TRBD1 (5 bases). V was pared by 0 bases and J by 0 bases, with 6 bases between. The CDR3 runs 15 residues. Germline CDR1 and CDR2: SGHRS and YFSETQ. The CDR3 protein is CASSLGTTNTGELFF. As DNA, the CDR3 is TGCGCCAGCAGCTTGGGGACAACGAACACCGGGGAGCTGTTTTTT.

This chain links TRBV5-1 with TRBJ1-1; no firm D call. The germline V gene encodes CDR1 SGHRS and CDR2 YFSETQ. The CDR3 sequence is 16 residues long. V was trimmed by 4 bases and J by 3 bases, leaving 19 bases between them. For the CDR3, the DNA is TGCGCCAGCAGCCTAGTCTACCTAGCCCCCGACACTGAAGCTTTCTTT. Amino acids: CASSLVYLAPDTEAFF.

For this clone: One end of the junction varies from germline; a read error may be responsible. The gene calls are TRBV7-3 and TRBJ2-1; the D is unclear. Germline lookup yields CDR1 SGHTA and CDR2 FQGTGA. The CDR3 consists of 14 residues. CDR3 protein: CASSLIPPRNEQLF. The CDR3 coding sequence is TGTGCCAGCAGCTTAATACCCCCTAGGAATGAGCAGTTATTC.

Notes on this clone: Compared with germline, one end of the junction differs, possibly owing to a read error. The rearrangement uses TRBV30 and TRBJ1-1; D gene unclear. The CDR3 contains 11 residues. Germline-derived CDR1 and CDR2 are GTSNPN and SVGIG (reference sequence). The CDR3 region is CAFQVNTEAFF. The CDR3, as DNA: TGTGCCTTCCAGGTGAACACTGAAGCTTTCTTC.

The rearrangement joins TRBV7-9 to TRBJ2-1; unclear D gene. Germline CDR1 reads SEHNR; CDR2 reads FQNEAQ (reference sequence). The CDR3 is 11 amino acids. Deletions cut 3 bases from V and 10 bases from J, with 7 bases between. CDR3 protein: CASSLGPEQFF. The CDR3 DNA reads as TGTGCCAGCAGCTTGGGCCCCGAGCAGTTCTTC. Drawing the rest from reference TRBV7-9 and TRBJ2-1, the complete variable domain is DTGVSQNPRHKITKRGQNVTFRCDPISEHNRLYWYRQTLGQGPEFLTYFQNEAQLEKSRLLSDRFSAERPKGSFSTLEIQRTEQGDSAMYLCASSLGPEQFFGPGTRLTVL.

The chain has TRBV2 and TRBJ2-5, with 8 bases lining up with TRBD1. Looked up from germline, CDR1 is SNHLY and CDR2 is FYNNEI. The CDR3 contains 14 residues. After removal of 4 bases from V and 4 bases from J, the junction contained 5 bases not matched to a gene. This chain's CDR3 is CASSGTGLGETQYF. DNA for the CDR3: TGTGCCAGCAGTGGGACAGGGTTGGGAGAGACCCAGTACTTC.

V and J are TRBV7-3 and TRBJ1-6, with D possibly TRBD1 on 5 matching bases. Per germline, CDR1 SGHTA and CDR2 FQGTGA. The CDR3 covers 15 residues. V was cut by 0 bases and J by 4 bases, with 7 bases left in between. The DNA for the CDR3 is TGTGCCAGCAGCTTAACGGGACTGTATAATTCACCCCTCCACTTT. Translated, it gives CASSLTGLYNSPLHF.

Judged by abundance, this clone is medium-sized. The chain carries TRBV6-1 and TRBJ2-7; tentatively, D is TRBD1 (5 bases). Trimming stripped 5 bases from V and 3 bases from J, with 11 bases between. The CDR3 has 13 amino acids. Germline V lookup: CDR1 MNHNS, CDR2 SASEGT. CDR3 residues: CASSPTQGYEQYF. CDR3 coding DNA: TGTGCCAGCAGTCCCACCCAGGGCTACGAGCAGTACTTC.

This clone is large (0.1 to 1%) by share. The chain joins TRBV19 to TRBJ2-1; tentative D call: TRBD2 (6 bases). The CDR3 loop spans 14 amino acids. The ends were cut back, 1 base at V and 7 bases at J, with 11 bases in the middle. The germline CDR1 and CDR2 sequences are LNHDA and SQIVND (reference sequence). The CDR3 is CASSIGGVWNEQFF. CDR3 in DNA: TGTGCCAGTAGTATAGGCGGGGTCTGGAATGAGCAGTTCTTC.

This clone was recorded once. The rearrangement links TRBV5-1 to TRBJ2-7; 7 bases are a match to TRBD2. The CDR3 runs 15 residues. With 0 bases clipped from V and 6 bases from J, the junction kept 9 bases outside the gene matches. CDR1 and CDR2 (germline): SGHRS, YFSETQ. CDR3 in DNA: TGCGCCAGCAGCTTGGGGGACTACAGCTCTAGCGAGCAGTACTTC. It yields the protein CASSLGDYSSSEQYF.

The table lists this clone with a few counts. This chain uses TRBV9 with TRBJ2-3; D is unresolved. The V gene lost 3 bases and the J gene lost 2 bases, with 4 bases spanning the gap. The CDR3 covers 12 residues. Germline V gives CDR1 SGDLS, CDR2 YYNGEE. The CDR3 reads CASSGNTDTQYF. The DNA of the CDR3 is TGTGCCAGCAGCGGTAACACAGATACGCAGTATTTT.

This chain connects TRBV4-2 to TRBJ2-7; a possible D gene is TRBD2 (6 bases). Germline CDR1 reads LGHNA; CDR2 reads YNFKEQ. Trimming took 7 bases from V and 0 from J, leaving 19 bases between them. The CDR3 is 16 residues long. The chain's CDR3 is CASIHPYGSLSYEQYF. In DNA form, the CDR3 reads TGTGCCAGCATCCACCCATACGGGAGCCTCTCCTACGAGCAGTACTTC.

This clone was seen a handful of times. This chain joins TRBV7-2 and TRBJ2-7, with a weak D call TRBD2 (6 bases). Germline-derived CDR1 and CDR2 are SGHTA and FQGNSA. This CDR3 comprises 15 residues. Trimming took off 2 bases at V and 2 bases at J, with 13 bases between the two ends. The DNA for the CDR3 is TGTGCCAGCAGCTTAAAGGGGACTGTCGCCTACGAGCAGTACTTC. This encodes CASSLKGTVAYEQYF.

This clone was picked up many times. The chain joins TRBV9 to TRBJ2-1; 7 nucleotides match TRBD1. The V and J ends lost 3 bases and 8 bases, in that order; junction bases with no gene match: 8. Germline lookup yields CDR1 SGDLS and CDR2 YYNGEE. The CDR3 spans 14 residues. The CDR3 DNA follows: TGTGCCAGCAGCGCGGTCGGGACAGTCTATGAGCAGTTCTTC. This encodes CASSAVGTVYEQFF.

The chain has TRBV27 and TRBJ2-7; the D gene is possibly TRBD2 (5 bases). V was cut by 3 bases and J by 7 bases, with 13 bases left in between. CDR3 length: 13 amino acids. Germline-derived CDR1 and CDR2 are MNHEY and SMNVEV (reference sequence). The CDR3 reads CASSFKDFGEQYF. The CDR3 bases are TGTGCCAGCAGTTTTAAGGACTTCGGGGAGCAGTACTTC.

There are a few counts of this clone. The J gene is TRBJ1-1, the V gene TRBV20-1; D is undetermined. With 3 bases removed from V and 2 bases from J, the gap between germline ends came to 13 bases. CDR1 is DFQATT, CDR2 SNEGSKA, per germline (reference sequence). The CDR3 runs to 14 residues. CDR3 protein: CSARIEGINTEAFF. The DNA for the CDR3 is TGCAGTGCTAGGATCGAGGGTATTAACACTGAAGCTTTCTTT.

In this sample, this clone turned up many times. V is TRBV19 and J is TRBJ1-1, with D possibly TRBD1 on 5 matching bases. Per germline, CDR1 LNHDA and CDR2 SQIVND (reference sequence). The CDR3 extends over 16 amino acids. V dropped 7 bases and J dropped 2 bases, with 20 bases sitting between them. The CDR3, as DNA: TGTGCCAGTACCCCAGGGACGTTGGGAATCAACACTGAAGCTTTCTTT. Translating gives CASTPGTLGINTEAFF.

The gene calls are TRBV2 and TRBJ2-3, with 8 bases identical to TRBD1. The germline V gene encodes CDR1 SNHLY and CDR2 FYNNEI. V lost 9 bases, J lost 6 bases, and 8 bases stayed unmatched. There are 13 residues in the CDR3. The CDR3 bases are TGTGCCAGAGGACAGGGTTATCGGGATACGCAGTATTTT. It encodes CARGQGYRDTQYF.

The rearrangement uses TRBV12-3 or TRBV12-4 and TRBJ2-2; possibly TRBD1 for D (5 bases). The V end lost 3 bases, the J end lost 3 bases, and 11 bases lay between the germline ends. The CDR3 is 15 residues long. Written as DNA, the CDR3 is TGTGCCAGCAGTTTTGGTCTAGGGGACACCGGGGAGCTGTTTTTT. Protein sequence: CASSFGLGDTGELFF.

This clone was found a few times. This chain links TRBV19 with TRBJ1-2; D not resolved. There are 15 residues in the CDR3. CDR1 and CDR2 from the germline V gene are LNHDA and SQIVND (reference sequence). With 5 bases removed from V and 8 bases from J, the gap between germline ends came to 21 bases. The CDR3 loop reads CASSPPVTRIGGYTF. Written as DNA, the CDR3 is TGTGCCAGTAGTCCCCCGGTAACCCGAATCGGGGGCTACACCTTC.

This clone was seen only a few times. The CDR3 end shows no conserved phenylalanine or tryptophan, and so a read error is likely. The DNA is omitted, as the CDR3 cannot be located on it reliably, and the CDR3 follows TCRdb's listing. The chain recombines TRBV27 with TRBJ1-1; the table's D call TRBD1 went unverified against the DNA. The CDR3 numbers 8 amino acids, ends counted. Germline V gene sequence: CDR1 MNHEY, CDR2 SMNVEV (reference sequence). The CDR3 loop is CASRGIPG.

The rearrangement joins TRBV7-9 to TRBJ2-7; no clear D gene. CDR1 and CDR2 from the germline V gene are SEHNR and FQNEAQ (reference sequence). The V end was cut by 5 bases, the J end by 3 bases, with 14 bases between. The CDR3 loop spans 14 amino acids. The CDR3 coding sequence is TGTGCCAGCAGCCCTTCTGGATACGACTACGAGCAGTACTTC. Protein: CASSPSGYDYEQYF.

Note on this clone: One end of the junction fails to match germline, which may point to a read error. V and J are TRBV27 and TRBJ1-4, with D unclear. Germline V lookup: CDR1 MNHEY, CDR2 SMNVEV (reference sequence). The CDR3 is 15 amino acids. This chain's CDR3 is CASSLGSRAGEKQFF. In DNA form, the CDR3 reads TGTGCCAGCAGTTTGGGTTCGCGGGCTGGGGAAAAACAGTTTTTT.